The next 6 T cell receptor beta chains were all read from a single sample in a study of cytomegalovirus exposure and HLA in healthy donors. 60 Vbeta and 13 Jbeta primers were used in PCR. The method was immunoSEQ multiplex PCR; TCRdb's version includes in-frame clones alone and lacks a portion of them. The table includes 150,000 to 200,000 clones, approximately 82% detected once. The sample taken for sequencing was PBMCs. All receptors come from a young woman in good health and CMV-seropositive.

The chain is built from TRBV4-2 and TRBJ2-7, with 9 bases fitting TRBD1. This CDR3 is 14 amino acids long. Germline V gene lookup returns CDR1 LGHNA and CDR2 YNFKEQ. The V and J ends lost 4 bases and 7 bases, in that order; junction bases with no gene match: 8. This CDR3 is CASSPRDRVEEQYF. The CDR3 DNA reads as TGTGCCAGCAGCCCCCGGGACAGGGTGGAGGAGCAGTACTTC.

The chain joins TRBV11-3 to TRBJ1-3; 7 bases are shared with TRBD1. J was trimmed by 3 bases and V by 7 bases; bases with no gene match: 9. The CDR3 spans 15 residues. Germline assignment: CDR1 SGHNT and CDR2 YENEEA. The CDR3 DNA reads TGTGCCAGCACTCCGACAGGGAGTTATGGAAACACCATATATTTT. Translating it yields CASTPTGSYGNTIYF.

The chain combines TRBV5-5 with TRBJ2-7, with D possibly being TRBD2 (5 bases). The CDR3 is 14 amino acids. With 4 bases removed from V and 0 bases from J, the gap between germline ends came to 11 bases. Germline CDR1 is SGHKS and CDR2 is YYEKEE (reference sequence). CDR3 loop: CASSPSAGSYEQYF. For the CDR3, the DNA is TGTGCCAGCAGCCCGAGCGCGGGCTCCTACGAGCAGTACTTC. Supplemented by reference TRBV5-5 and TRBJ2-7, the full variable domain reads DAGVTQSPTHLIKTRGQQVTLRCSPISGHKSVSWYQQVLGQGPQFIFQYYEKEERGRGNFPDRFSARQFPNYSSELNVNALLLGDSALYLCASSPSAGSYEQYFGPGTRLTVT.

This rearrangement joins TRBV5-4 to TRBJ2-5, with TRBD1 matching 7 bases. The CDR3 runs 14 residues. Germline V gives CDR1 SGHNT, CDR2 YYREEE (reference sequence). The V gene end was trimmed by 2 bases and the J gene end by 3 bases; junction bases not matched to a gene: 4. The CDR3 sequence: CASSLPDREETQYF. CDR3 DNA: TGTGCCAGCAGCTTACCAGACAGGGAAGAGACCCAGTACTTC.

The CDR3 protein is CAISELREHEQYF. The DNA for the CDR3 is TGTGCCATCAGTGAACTCAGGGAACACGAGCAGTACTTC. The chain uses TRBV10-3 and TRBJ2-7, with D tentatively TRBD1 (5 bases). CDR1 and CDR2 from the germline V gene are ENHRY and SYGVKD. CDR3 length: 13 amino acids. Trimming took 3 bases from V and 5 from J, leaving 11 bases between them.

The chain employs TRBV19 and TRBJ2-3; maybe TRBD2 (5 bases). Trimming left V 4 bases short and J 1 base short, with 12 bases between. The CDR3 contains 15 residues. The germline CDR1 and CDR2 sequences are LNHDA and SQIVND (reference sequence). As DNA, the CDR3 is TGTGCCAGTAGTACTCCGGGGTCTGGCACAGATACGCAGTATTTT. Its translation: CASSTPGSGTDTQYF.